Listed below are T cell receptor beta chains from one sample, sequenced in a study of blood T cell repertoires in COVID-19. Generated by immunoSEQ multiplex PCR, the TCRdb table keeps only in-frame clones and is missing some. The profile shows tens of thousands of clones, more than 90% of them singletons. The sample comprised peripheral blood. All receptors come from a man aged 65-85 years with active or convalescent COVID-19. Both conserved end residues are part of each CDR3. D genes are given only for firm matches. Size is stated for part of the rows, as once, few or many counts, or as a class when the clone is expanded.

D	V	J	size	CDR3	DNA
TRBD2	TRBV24-1	TRBJ2-5	.	CATMTSGGAGETQYF	TGTGCCACCATGACTAGCGGGGGGGCCGGGGAGACCCAGTACTTC
TRBD1	TRBV2	TRBJ1-5	.	CASSQDRGSQPQHF	TGTGCCAGCAGCCAGGACAGGGGGAGTCAGCCCCAGCATTTT
TRBD2	TRBV6-5	TRBJ2-5	.	CASRVRDYPTETQYF	TGTGCCAGCAGGGTCAGGGACTACCCGACGGAGACCCAGTACTTC
.	TRBV6-5	TRBJ2-3	.	CASNNGLVSTQYF	TGTGCCAGCAACAACGGCCTAGTCAGTACGCAGTATTTT
TRBD1	TRBV7-2	TRBJ2-7	.	CASSLGTGIHEQYF	TGTGCCAGCAGCTTAGGGACAGGGATCCACGAGCAGTACTTC
.	TRBV6-5	TRBJ2-7	.	CASRVQGRGSYEQYF	TGTGCCAGCAGGGTACAGGGCCGCGGTAGCTACGAGCAGTACTTC
.	TRBV11-1	TRBJ2-5	.	CASSLTGVGETQYF	TGTGCCAGCAGCTTAACGGGAGTGGGAGAGACCCAGTACTTC
.	TRBV19	TRBJ2-6	medium-sized	CASSGGAAAPSGANVLTF	TGTGCCAGTAGTGGGGGGGCAGCAGCACCCTCTGGGGCCAACGTCCTGACTTTC
.	TRBV19	TRBJ1-5	.	CASSNGQLYSNQPQHF	TGTGCCAGTAGTAACGGACAGCTCTATAGCAATCAGCCCCAGCATTTT
TRBD1	TRBV7-2	TRBJ1-2	.	CASSFTQGYGYTF	TGTGCCAGCAGCTTCACACAGGGGTATGGCTACACCTTC
.	TRBV19	TRBJ2-5	.	CASSSLNKDGNSRGSGETQYF	TGTGCCAGTTCTTCTCTTAATAAGGACGGGAATTCCAGAGGGAGCGGGGAGACCCAGTACTTC
.	TRBV7-2	TRBJ1-1	.	CASSLSYVITEAFF	TGTGCCAGCAGCTTATCCTACGTAATCACTGAAGCTTTCTTT
TRBD2	TRBV30	TRBJ2-3	.	CAWGIAGGRSDTQYF	TGTGCCTGGGGGATAGCGGGGGGGCGATCCGATACGCAGTATTTT
TRBD2	TRBV9	TRBJ2-1	.	CASSVATSGSSYNEQFF	TGTGCCAGCAGCGTAGCTACGAGCGGGAGCTCCTACAATGAGCAGTTCTTC
.	TRBV12-3/TRBV12-4	TRBJ2-5	.	CASSLVGEETQYF	TGTGCCAGCAGTTTGGTAGGAGAAGAGACCCAGTACTTC
TRBD2	TRBV2	TRBJ2-5	medium-sized	CASSGKFGLAEVETQYF	TGTGCCAGCAGTGGAAAGTTTGGACTAGCTGAAGTCGAGACCCAGTACTTC
.	TRBV5-1	TRBJ2-5	.	CASSSPGVEETQYF	TGCGCCAGCAGCTCCCCGGGGGTTGAAGAGACCCAGTACTTC
TRBD2	TRBV4-2	TRBJ2-3	.	CASTQGGGDHGTQYF	TGTGCCAGCACCCAGGGCGGGGGGGATCATGGTACGCAGTATTTT
TRBD2	TRBV12-3/TRBV12-4	TRBJ2-1	.	CASGEAGEGCPFF	TGTGCCAGCGGCGAAGCGGGAGAAGGTTGTCCGTTCTTC
.	TRBV7-9	TRBJ2-3	.	CASSLIASTDTQYF	TGTGCCAGCAGCTTAATAGCCAGCACAGATACGCAGTATTTT
.	TRBV6-5	TRBJ2-1	once	CASRGPSAVNEQFF	TGTGCCAGCCGAGGGCCCTCGGCGGTCAATGAGCAGTTCTTC
TRBD1	TRBV6-1	TRBJ1-5	.	CASSEYRGVGNQPQHF	TGTGCCAGCAGTGAATACAGGGGCGTTGGCAATCAGCCCCAGCATTTT
.	TRBV7-8	TRBJ2-2	.	CASSQYRGGAGELFF	TGTGCCAGCAGCCAGTACAGAGGGGGGGCCGGGGAGCTGTTTTTT
.	TRBV20-1	TRBJ1-1	.	CSASPPSNTEAFF	TGCAGTGCTAGTCCCCCCTCGAACACTGAAGCTTTCTTT
TRBD2	TRBV6-5	TRBJ2-1	.	CASSYGPGGDNEQFF	TGTGCCAGCAGTTACGGACCGGGAGGCGACAATGAGCAGTTCTTC
TRBD2	TRBV24-1	TRBJ2-5	.	CATSDLLAGYETQYF	TGTGCCACCAGTGACCTACTAGCGGGGTATGAGACCCAGTACTTC
.	TRBV11-1	TRBJ2-5	.	CASSLMQGGRIQYF	TGTGCCAGCAGCTTAATGCAGGGTGGGAGGATCCAGTACTTC
.	TRBV2	TRBJ2-7	few	CASRGRPTSYEQYF	TGTGCCAGCCGAGGAAGACCGACCTCCTACGAGCAGTACTTC
.	TRBV6-1	TRBJ1-5	.	CASSEIYSNQPQHF	TGTGCCAGCAGTGAAATATATAGCAATCAGCCCCAGCATTTT
TRBD1	TRBV12-3/TRBV12-4	TRBJ2-2	.	CASSFQGVGELFF	TGTGCCAGCAGTTTTCAGGGGGTCGGGGAGCTGTTTTTT
TRBD1	TRBV13	TRBJ2-5	.	CASAKRGQKETQYF	TGTGCCAGCGCGAAGAGGGGACAGAAAGAGACCCAGTACTTC
TRBD1	TRBV4-2	TRBJ2-6	.	CASRRTGTGSGANVLTF	TGTGCCAGCAGACGCACCGGGACAGGGTCTGGGGCCAACGTCCTGACTTTC
.	TRBV9	TRBJ2-5	.	CASSVDMGAWETQYF	TGTGCCAGCAGCGTAGATATGGGGGCCTGGGAGACCCAGTACTTC
.	TRBV10-1	TRBJ2-1	.	CASSDRLVLTNEQFF	TGCGCCAGCAGTGATCGGCTAGTATTAACAAATGAGCAGTTCTTC
TRBD1	TRBV5-1	TRBJ1-4	.	CASSPDRGREKLFF	TGCGCCAGCAGCCCGGACAGGGGACGTGAAAAACTGTTTTTT
TRBD2	TRBV6-6	TRBJ2-5	.	CASSHLRAGGMETQYF	TGTGCCAGCAGCCATCTGAGAGCGGGGGGTATGGAGACCCAGTACTTC
.	TRBV27	TRBJ2-1	.	CASSLRQGLSRSLAYNEQFF	TGTGCCAGCAGTTTAAGACAGGGATTATCAAGGTCGCTAGCGTACAATGAGCAGTTCTTC
TRBD1	TRBV5-1	TRBJ2-3	.	CASSLAPGGDTQYF	TGCGCCAGCAGCCTGGCCCCAGGGGGAGATACGCAGTATTTT
TRBD1	TRBV6-4	TRBJ1-2	.	CASSAGQGNYGYTF	TGTGCCAGCAGTGCCGGACAGGGGAACTATGGCTACACCTTC
.	TRBV7-8	TRBJ1-5	.	CASSSPQHPNQPQHF	TGTGCCAGCAGCTCCCCACAACACCCAAATCAGCCCCAGCATTTT
TRBD1	TRBV6-6	TRBJ2-7	.	CASSYSDRAREQYF	TGTGCCAGCAGTTACTCGGACAGGGCGCGGGAGCAGTACTTC
.	TRBV7-8	TRBJ1-1	.	CASSFLERTEAFF	TGTGCCAGCAGCTTTTTGGAGCGCACTGAAGCTTTCTTT
.	TRBV12-3/TRBV12-4	TRBJ1-1	once	CASSPSQTEAFF	TGTGCCAGCAGTCCTTCCCAGACTGAAGCTTTCTTT
.	TRBV4-1	TRBJ1-4	once	CASSQGGATNEKLFF	TGCGCCAGCAGCCAAGGGGGGGCAACTAATGAAAAACTGTTTTTT
.	TRBV3-1/TRBV3-2	TRBJ2-3	.	CASSLSTDTQYF	TGTGCCAGCAGCCTGAGTACAGATACGCAGTATTTT
.	TRBV7-9	TRBJ1-1	.	CASSLGVGGTEAFF	TGTGCCAGCAGCTTAGGGGTCGGGGGCACTGAAGCTTTCTTT
.	TRBV6-5	TRBJ1-2	.	CASRSGQESYGYTF	TGTGCCAGCAGATCCGGCCAGGAATCCTATGGCTACACCTTC
TRBD2	TRBV27	TRBJ2-1	once	CASSLLGLAIYEQFF	TGTGCCAGCAGTTTATTGGGACTAGCGATCTATGAGCAGTTCTTC
TRBD1	TRBV6-2/TRBV6-3	TRBJ2-2	.	CASSPPGTGASGELFF	TGTGCCAGCAGCCCACCCGGGACAGGGGCGTCCGGGGAGCTGTTTTTT
TRBD2	TRBV6-5	TRBJ2-1	.	CASSRWSSGGEQFF	TGTGCCAGCAGCCGTTGGTCTAGCGGTGGCGAGCAGTTCTTC
TRBD1	TRBV19	TRBJ1-1	.	CASSSWQGTGGTEAFF	TGTGCCAGTTCCTCGTGGCAGGGGACAGGGGGAACTGAAGCTTTCTTT
.	TRBV7-2	TRBJ1-4	.	CASSLAPGANEKLFF	TGTGCCAGCAGCTTAGCGCCAGGGGCTAATGAAAAACTGTTTTTT